The table lists the clone carrying this T cell receptor beta chain with a count of one. This CDR3 contains 16 residues. Germline V lookup: CDR1 SQVTM, CDR2 ANQGSEA. V lost 3 bases, J lost 3 bases, and 9 bases stayed unmatched. Participant-given clinical history determined each cohort assignment. The sample belongs to a study of blood T cell repertoires in COVID-19. About the research overall: Samples representing acute and convalescent COVID-19 were sourced from the United States, Italy and Spain. Sample material is recorded as cDNA or gDNA derived from T cells, B-cell-depleted T cells, or PBMCs.

Per the original data handling: The assay estimated nucleated cells by amplifying reference gene primers. Data came from immunoSEQ multiplex PCR; TCRdb stores just in-frame clones and leaves some out. D and trimming come from the DNA, and the V and J calls and clone size come from that table. The sample has over 200,000 clones; over 75% are singletons. Material for sequencing was PBMCs or T cells enriched from blood (not recorded which). J is TRBJ2-3 and V is TRBV29-1, with 10 bases aligning to TRBD2. The receptor's source is a woman in her thirties who had been exposed to COVID-19. CDR3 region: CSVEGSASGSTDTQYF. CDR3 nucleotide sequence: TGCAGCGTTGAGGGTTCGGCTAGCGGGAGTACAGATACGCAGTATTTT.